The entry below gives a single T cell receptor (beta chain) sequence along with its context. Assay used: immunoSEQ multiplex PCR; TCRdb lists only in-frame clones, some missing. The sample yields 150,000 to 200,000 clones, roughly 77% seen once. This specimen comes from a study of blood T cell repertoires in COVID-19. Study details: T cells, B-cell-depleted T cells, or PBMCs supplied cDNA or gDNA.

This TCR was recovered from a human donor in a cohort sampled during active COVID-19. What was sequenced was peripheral blood.

The chain's CDR3 is CASSAPGLAGGGTGELFF. In DNA, the CDR3 is TGTGCCAGCAGCGCCCCGGGACTAGCGGGAGGGGGGACCGGGGAGCTGTTTTTT. V usage is TRBV9 and J usage is TRBJ2-2, with 16 positions matching TRBD2. The germline V gene encodes CDR1 SGDLS and CDR2 YYNGEE. The ends lost 3 bases at V and 5 bases at J; junction bases unmatched: 7. This CDR3 is 18 amino acids long.